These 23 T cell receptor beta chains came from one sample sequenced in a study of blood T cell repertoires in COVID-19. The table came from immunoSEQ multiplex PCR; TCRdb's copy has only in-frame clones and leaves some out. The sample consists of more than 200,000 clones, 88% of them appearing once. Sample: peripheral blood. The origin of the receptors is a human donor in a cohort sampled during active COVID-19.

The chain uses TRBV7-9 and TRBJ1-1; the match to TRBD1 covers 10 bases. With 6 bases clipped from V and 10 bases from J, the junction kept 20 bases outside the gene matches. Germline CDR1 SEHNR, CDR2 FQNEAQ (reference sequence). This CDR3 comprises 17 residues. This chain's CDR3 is CASSSTDRGQNILGAFF. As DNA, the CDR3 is TGTGCCAGCAGTTCCACAGACAGGGGGCAGAATATTCTGGGAGCTTTCTTT.

The CDR3 nucleotides are TGTGCCAGCAGCCAAGGGGGGGGTAGACCCTACAATGAGCAGTTCTTC. Amino acid sequence: CASSQGGGRPYNEQFF. The J gene is TRBJ2-1, the V gene TRBV3-1 (or the pseudogene TRBV3-2); TRBD2 aligns across 7 bases. The CDR3 loop spans 16 amino acids. Germline V gene lookup returns CDR1 LGHDT and CDR2 YNNKEL (reference sequence). V trimming: 1 base; J trimming: 2 bases; junction bases outside the gene matches: 5.

Written as DNA, the CDR3 is TGTGCCAGCAGGGGACTAGCGGGAGGTGTGGTCAACGAGCAGTACTTC. Translated, it gives CASRGLAGGVVNEQYF. V and J are TRBV28 and TRBJ2-7; 15 nucleotides align to TRBD2. Germline trimming cut 6 bases from V and 5 bases from J; bases unmatched to any gene: 8. The CDR3 consists of 16 residues. Germline CDR1 MDHEN, CDR2 SYDVKM.

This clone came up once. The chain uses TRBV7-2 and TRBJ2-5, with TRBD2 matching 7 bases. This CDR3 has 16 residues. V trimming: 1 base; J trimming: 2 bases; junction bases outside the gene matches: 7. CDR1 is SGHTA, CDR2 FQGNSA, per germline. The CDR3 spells CASSLGSSGKQETQYF. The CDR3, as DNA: TGTGCCAGCAGCTTAGGGTCGAGCGGGAAACAAGAGACCCAGTACTTC.

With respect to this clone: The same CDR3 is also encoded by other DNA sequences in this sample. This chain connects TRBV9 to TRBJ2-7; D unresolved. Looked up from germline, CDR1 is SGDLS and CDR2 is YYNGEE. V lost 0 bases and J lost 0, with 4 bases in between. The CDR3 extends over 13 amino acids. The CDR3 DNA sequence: TGTGCCAGCAGCGTAGGGAGCTCCTACGAGCAGTACTTC. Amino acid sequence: CASSVGSSYEQYF.

The CDR3 is CASSFSWTGTSYEQYF. The DNA for the CDR3 is TGTGCCAGCAGCTTCTCTTGGACAGGAACCTCCTACGAGCAGTACTTC. This chain joins TRBV7-2 and TRBJ2-7; 7 bases match TRBD1. Germline CDR1 is SGHTA and CDR2 is FQGNSA. CDR3 length: 16 amino acids. The ends lost 3 bases at V and 0 bases at J; junction bases unmatched: 8.

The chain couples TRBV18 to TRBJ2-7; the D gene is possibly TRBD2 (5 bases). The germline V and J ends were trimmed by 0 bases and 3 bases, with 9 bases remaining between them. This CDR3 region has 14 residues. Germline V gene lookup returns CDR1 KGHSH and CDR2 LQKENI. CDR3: CASSPPGVVYEQYF. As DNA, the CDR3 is TGTGCCAGCTCACCACCCGGGGTAGTCTACGAGCAGTACTTC.

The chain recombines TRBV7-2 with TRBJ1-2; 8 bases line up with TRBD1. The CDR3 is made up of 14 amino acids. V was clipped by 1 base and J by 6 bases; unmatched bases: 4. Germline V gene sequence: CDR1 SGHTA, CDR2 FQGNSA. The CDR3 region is CASSLVTGGNGYTF. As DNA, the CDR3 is TGTGCCAGCAGCTTAGTAACAGGGGGTAATGGCTACACCTTC. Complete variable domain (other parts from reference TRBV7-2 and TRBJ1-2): GAGVSQSPSNKVTEKGKDVELRCDPISGHTALYWYRQSLGQGLEFLIYFQGNSAPDKSGLPSDRFSAERTGGSVSTLTIQRTQQEDSAVYLCASSLVTGGNGYTFGSGTRLTVV.

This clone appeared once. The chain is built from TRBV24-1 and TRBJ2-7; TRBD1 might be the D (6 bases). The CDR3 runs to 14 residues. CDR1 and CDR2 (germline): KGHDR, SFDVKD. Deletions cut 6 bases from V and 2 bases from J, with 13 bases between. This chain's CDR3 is CATSTTTGTYEQYF. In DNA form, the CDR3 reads TGTGCCACCAGTACGACAACAGGGACCTACGAGCAGTACTTC.

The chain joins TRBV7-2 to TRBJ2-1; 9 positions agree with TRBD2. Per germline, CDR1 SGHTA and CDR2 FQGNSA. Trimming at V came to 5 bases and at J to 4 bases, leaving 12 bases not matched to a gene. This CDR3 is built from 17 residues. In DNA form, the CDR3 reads TGTGCCAGCAGCCTAGGACTCATAGCGGGGGCATACAATGAGCAGTTCTTC. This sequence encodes CASSLGLIAGAYNEQFF.

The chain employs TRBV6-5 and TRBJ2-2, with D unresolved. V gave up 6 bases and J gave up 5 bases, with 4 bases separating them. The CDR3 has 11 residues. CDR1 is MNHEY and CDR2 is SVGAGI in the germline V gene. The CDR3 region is CASSGTGELFF. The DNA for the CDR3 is TGTGCCAGCAGCGGGACCGGGGAGCTGTTTTTT.

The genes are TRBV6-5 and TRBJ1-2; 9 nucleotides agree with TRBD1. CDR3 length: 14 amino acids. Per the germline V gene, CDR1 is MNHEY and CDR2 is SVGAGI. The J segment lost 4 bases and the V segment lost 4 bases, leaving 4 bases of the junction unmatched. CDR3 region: CASSWTGAAYGYTF. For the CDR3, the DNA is TGTGCCAGCAGTTGGACAGGGGCCGCCTATGGCTACACCTTC.

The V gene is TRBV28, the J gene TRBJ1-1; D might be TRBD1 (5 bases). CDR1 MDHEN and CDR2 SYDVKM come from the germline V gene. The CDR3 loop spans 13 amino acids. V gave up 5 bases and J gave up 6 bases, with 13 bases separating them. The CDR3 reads CASSPRRGAEAFF. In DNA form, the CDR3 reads TGTGCCAGCAGTCCCCGTAGGGGCGCTGAAGCTTTCTTT.

The CDR3 sequence is CASSFQWSSYEQYF. DNA for the CDR3: TGCGCCAGCAGTTTCCAGTGGAGCTCCTACGAGCAGTACTTC. The V call is TRBV5-1, the J call TRBJ2-7; D not resolved. Trimming took off 5 bases at V and 0 bases at J, with 12 bases between the two ends. Germline assignment: CDR1 SGHRS and CDR2 YFSETQ. CDR3 size: 14 residues.

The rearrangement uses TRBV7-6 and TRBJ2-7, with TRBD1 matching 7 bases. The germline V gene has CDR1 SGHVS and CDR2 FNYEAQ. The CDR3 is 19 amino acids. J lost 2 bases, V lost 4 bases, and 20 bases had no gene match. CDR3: CASSSNPGQLKRGTYEQYF. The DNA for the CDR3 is TGTGCCAGCAGCTCAAATCCGGGACAGTTAAAAAGGGGAACCTACGAGCAGTACTTC.

The CDR3 nucleotides are TGCGCCAGCAGCTCCAGGACAGGGTCGGCCAACGTCCTGACTTTC. It specifies CASSSRTGSANVLTF. The chain has TRBV5-1 and TRBJ2-6; 8 positions agree with TRBD1. Per germline, CDR1 SGHRS and CDR2 YFSETQ. This CDR3 is built from 15 residues. V trimming: 3 bases; J trimming: 6 bases; junction bases outside the gene matches: 5.

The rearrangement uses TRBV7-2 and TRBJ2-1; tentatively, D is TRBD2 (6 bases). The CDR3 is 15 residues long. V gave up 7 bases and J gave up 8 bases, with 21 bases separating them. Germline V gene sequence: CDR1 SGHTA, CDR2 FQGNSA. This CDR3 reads CASNPIGSGGDEQFF. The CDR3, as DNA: TGTGCCAGCAACCCTATAGGTAGCGGTGGGGATGAGCAGTTCTTC.

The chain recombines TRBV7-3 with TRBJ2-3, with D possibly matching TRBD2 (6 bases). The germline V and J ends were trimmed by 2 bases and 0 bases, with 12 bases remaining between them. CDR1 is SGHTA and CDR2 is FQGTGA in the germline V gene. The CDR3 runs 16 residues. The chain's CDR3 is CASSLFGGASTDTQYF. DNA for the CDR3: TGTGCCAGCAGCTTATTTGGCGGGGCTAGCACAGATACGCAGTATTTT. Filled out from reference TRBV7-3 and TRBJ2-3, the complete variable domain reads GAGVSQTPSNKVTEKGKYVELRCDPISGHTALYWYRQSLGQGPEFLIYFQGTGAADDSGLPNDRFFAVRPEGSVSTLKIQRTERGDSAVYLCASSLFGGASTDTQYFGPGTRLTVL.

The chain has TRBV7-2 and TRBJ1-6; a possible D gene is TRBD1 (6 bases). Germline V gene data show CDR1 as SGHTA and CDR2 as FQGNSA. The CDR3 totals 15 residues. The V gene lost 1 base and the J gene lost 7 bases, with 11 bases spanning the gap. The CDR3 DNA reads TGTGCCAGCAGCTTAGGGGGGCTAAAGAATTCACCCCTCCACTTT. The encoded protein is CASSLGGLKNSPLHF.

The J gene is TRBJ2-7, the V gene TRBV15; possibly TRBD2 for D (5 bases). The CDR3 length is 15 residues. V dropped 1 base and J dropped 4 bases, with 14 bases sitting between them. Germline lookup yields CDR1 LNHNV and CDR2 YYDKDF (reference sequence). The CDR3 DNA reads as TGTGCCACCAGCAGAGGATTGGACTCCATTTACGAGCAGTACTTC. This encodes CATSRGLDSIYEQYF.

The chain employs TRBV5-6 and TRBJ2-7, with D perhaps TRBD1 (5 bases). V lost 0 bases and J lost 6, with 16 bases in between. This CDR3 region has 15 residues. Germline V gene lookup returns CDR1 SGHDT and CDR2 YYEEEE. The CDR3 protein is CASSLEGVPIGEQYF. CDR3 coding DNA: TGTGCCAGCAGCTTGGAAGGGGTCCCGATTGGCGAGCAGTACTTC.

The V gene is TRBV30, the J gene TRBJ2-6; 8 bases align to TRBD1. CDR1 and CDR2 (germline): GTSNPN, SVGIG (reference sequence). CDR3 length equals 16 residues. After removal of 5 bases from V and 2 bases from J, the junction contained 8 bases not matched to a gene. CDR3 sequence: CAWGSHRGTGANVLTF. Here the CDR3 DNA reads TGTGCCTGGGGTTCACACAGGGGGACTGGGGCCAACGTCCTGACTTTC.

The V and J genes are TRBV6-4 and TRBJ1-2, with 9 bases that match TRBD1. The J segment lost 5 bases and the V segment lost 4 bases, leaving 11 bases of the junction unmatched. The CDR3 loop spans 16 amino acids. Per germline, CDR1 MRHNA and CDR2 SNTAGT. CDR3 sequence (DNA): TGTGCCAGCAGTGCAACCTACGGACAGGGGCGGTATGGCTACACCTTC. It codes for CASSATYGQGRYGYTF.